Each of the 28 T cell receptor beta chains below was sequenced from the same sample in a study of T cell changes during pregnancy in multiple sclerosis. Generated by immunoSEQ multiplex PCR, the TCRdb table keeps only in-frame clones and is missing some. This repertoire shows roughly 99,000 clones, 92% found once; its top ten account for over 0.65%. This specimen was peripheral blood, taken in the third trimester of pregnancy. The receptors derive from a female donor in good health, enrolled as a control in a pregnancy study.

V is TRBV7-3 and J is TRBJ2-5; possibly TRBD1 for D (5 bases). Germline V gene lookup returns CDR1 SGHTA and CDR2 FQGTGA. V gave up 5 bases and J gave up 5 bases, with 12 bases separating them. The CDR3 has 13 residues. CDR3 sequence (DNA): TGTGCCAGCAGCCGACAGTCCGGGGAGACCCAGTACTTC. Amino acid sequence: CASSRQSGETQYF. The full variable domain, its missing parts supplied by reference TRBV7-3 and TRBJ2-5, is GAGVSQTPSNKVTEKGKYVELRCDPISGHTALYWYRQSLGQGPEFLIYFQGTGAADDSGLPNDRFFAVRPEGSVSTLKIQRTERGDSAVYLCASSRQSGETQYFGPGTRLLVL.

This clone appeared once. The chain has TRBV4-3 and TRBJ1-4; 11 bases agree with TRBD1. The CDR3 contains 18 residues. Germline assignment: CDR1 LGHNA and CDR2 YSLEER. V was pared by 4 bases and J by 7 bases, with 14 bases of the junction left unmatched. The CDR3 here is CASSRLPPGQGVGEKLFF. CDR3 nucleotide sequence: TGCGCCAGCAGCCGCCTTCCTCCGGGACAGGGGGTTGGTGAAAAACTGTTTTTT.

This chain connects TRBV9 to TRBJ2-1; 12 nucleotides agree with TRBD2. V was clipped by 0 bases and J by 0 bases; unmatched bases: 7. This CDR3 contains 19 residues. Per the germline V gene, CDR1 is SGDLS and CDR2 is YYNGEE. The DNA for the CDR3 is TGTGCCAGCAGCGTAGCCACTAGCGGGGGGCCGAGCTCCTACAATGAGCAGTTCTTC. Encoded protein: CASSVATSGGPSSYNEQFF.

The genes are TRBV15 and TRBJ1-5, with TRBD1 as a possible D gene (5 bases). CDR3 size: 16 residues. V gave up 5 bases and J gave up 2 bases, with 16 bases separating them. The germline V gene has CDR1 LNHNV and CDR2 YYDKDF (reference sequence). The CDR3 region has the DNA TGTGCCACCAGCTCCCGACGGGGGGGACGCAATCAGCCCCAGCATTTT. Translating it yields CATSSRRGGRNQPQHF.

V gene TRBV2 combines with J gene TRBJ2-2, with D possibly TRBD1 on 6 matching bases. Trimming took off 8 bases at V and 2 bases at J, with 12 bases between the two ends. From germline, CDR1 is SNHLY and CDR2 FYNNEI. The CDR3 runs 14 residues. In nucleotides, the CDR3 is TGTGCCAGCTATAAGGACAGTAACACCGGGGAGCTGTTTTTT. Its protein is CASYKDSNTGELFF. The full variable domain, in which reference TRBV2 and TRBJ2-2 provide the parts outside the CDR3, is EPEVTQTPSHQVTQMGQEVILRCVPISNHLYFYWYRQILGQKVEFLVSFYNNEISEKSEIFDDQFSVERPDGSNFTLKIRSTKLEDSAMYFCASYKDSNTGELFFGEGSRLTVL.

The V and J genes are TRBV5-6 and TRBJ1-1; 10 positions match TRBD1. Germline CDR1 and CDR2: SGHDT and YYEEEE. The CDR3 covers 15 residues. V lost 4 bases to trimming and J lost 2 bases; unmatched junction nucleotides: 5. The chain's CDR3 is CASSPWTGGNTEAFF. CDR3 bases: TGTGCCAGCAGCCCCTGGACAGGGGGTAACACTGAAGCTTTCTTT.

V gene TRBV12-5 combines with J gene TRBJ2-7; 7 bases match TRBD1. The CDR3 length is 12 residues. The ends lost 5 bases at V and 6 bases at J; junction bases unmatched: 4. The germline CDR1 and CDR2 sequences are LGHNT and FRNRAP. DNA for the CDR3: TGTGCTAGTGGTCCAGGGGGTGGCGAGCAGTACTTC. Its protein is CASGPGGGEQYF.

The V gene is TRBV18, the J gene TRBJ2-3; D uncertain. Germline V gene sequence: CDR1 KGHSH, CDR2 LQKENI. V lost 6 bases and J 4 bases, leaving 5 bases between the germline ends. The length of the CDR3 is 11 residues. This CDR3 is CASSRADTQYF. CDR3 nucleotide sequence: TGTGCCAGCTCCCGGGCAGATACGCAGTATTTT.

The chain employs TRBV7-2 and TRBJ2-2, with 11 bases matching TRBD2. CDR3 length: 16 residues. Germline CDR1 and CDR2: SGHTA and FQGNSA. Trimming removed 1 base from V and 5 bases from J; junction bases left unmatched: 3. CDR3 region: CASSLVLAGGTGELFF. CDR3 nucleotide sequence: TGTGCCAGCAGCTTAGTGTTAGCGGGGGGGACCGGGGAGCTGTTTTTT.

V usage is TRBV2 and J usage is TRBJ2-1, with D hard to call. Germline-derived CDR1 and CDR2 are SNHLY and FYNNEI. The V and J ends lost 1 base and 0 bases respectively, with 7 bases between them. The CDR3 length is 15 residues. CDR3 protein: CASSEGLDSYNEQFF. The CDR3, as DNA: TGTGCCAGCAGTGAAGGGTTAGACTCCTACAATGAGCAGTTCTTC.

Here the CDR3 reads CASSVQTGAEAFF. In nucleotides, the CDR3 is TGTGCCAGCAGCGTACAAACAGGAGCTGAAGCTTTCTTT. The chain couples TRBV9 to TRBJ1-1, with D tentatively TRBD1 (5 bases). The germline V gene encodes CDR1 SGDLS and CDR2 YYNGEE. Trimming removed 1 base at V and 6 bases at J, with 10 bases between. This CDR3 is built from 13 residues.

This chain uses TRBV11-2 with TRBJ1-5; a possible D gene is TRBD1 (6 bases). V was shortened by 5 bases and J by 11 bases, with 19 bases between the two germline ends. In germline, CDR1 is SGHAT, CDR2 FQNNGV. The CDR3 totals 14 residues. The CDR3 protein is CASSDPRGGGTQHF. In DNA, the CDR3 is TGTGCCAGCAGCGACCCGCGGGGGGGCGGGACCCAGCATTTT.

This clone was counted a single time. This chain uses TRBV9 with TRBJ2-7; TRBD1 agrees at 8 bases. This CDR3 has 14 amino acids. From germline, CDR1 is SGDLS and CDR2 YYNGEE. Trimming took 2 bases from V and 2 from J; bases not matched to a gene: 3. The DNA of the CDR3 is TGTGCCAGCAGCGTTGGGACAGGCCCCTACGAGCAGTACTTC. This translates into CASSVGTGPYEQYF.

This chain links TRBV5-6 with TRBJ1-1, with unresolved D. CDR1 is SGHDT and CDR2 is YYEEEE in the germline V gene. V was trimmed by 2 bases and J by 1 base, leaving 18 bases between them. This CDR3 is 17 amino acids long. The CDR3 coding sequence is TGTGCCAGCAGCTTTTATATCGGGGAAGAAAAGAACACTGAAGCTTTCTTT. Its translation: CASSFYIGEEKNTEAFF.

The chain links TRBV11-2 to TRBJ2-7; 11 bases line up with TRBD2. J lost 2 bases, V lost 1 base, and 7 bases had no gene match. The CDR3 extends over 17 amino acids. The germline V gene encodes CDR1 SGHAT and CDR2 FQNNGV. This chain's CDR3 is CASSLVASGGTAYEQYF. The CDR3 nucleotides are TGTGCCAGCAGCTTAGTGGCTAGCGGGGGGACCGCCTACGAGCAGTACTTC.

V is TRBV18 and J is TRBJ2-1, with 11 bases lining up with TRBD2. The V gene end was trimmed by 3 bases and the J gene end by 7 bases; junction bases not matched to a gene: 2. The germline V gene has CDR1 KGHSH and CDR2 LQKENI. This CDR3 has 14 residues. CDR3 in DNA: TGTGCCAGCTCACCTAGCGGGGGGGTGAATGAGCAGTTCTTC. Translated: CASSPSGGVNEQFF.

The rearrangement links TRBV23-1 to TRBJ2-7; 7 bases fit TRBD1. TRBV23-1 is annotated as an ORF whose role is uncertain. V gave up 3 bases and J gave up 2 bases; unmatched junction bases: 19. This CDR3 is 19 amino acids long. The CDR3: CASSHRDRALNPSPYEQYF. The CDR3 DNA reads TGCGCCAGCAGTCATCGCGACAGGGCACTAAACCCCTCCCCCTACGAGCAGTACTTC.

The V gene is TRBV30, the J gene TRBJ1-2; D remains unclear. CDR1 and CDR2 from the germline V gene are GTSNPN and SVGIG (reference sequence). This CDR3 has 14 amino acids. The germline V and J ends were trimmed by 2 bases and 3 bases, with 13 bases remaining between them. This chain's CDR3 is CAWSLDSGHYGYTF. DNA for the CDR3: TGTGCCTGGAGTTTGGACTCGGGCCACTATGGCTACACCTTC.

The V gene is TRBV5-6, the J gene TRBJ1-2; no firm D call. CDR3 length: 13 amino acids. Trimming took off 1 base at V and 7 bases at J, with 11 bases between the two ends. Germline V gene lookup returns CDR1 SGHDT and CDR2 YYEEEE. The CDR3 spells CASSLYQRGGYTF. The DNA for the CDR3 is TGTGCCAGCAGCTTGTACCAGCGCGGTGGCTACACCTTC.

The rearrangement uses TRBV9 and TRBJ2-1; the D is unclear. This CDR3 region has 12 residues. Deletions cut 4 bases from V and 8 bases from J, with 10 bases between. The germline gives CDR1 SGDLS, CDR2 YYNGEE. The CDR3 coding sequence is TGTGCCAGCAGCATAGGCTCGGATGAGCAGTTCTTC. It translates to CASSIGSDEQFF.

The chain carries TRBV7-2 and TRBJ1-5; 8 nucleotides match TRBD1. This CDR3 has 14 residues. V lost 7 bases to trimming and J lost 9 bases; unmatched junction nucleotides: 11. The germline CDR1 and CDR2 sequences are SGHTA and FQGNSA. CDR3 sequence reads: CASTIDRGQGPQHF. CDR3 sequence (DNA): TGTGCCAGCACCATCGACAGGGGCCAGGGGCCCCAGCATTTT.

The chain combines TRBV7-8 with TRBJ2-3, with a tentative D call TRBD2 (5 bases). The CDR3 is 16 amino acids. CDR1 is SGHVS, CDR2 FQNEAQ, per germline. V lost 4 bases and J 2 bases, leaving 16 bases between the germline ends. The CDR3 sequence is CASSSRLSSNTDTQYF. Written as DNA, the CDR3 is TGTGCCAGCAGCTCGAGACTAAGCTCAAACACAGATACGCAGTATTTT.

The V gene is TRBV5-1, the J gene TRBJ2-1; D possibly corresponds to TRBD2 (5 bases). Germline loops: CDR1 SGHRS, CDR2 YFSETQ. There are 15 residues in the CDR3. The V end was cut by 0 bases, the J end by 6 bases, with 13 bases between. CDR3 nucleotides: TGCGCCAGCAGCTTGGTTGCGGGCTGGGTCAATGAGCAGTTCTTC. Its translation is CASSLVAGWVNEQFF. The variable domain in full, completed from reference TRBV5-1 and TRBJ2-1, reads KAGVTQTPRYLIKTRGQQVTLSCSPISGHRSVSWYQQTPGQGLQFLFEYFSETQRNKGNFPGRFSGRQFSNSRSEMNVSTLELGDSALYLCASSLVAGWVNEQFFGPGTRLTVL.

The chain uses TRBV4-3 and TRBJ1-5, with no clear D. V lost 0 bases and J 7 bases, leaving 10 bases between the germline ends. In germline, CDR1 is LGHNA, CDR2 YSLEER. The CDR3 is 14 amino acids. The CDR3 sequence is CASSQDREAQPQHF. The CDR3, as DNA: TGCGCCAGCAGCCAAGACCGGGAAGCGCAGCCCCAGCATTTT.

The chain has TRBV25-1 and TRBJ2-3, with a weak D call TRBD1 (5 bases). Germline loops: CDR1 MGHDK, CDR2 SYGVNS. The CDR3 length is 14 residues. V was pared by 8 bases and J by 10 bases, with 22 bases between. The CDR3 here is CASGALGPLEAQYF. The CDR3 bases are TGTGCCAGCGGGGCCCTCGGGCCACTCGAGGCGCAGTATTTT.

The CDR3 spells CASGTGTPNYGYTF. DNA of the CDR3: TGCGCCAGCGGTACCGGGACACCAAACTATGGCTACACCTTC. The chain combines TRBV5-1 with TRBJ1-2; the D gene is possibly TRBD1 (6 bases). The V end lost 7 bases, the J end lost 2 bases, and 15 bases lay between the germline ends. The CDR3 runs 14 residues. The germline V gene has CDR1 SGHRS and CDR2 YFSETQ. The full variable domain, completed using reference TRBV5-1 and TRBJ1-2, is KAGVTQTPRYLIKTRGQQVTLSCSPISGHRSVSWYQQTPGQGLQFLFEYFSETQRNKGNFPGRFSGRQFSNSRSEMNVSTLELGDSALYLCASGTGTPNYGYTFGSGTRLTVV.

The CDR3 DNA reads TGTGCCAGCAGTGTGGAAGGGGGCAATCGGGGGGCCAACGTCCTGACTTTC. This translates into CASSVEGGNRGANVLTF. The chain couples TRBV2 to TRBJ2-6, with 7 bases aligning to TRBD1. The CDR3 loop spans 17 amino acids. Germline V gives CDR1 SNHLY, CDR2 FYNNEI. The trim removed 4 bases at V and 4 bases at J, leaving 10 bases unmatched. The full variable domain, rest sourced from reference TRBV2 and TRBJ2-6, is EPEVTQTPSHQVTQMGQEVILRCVPISNHLYFYWYRQILGQKVEFLVSFYNNEISEKSEIFDDQFSVERPDGSNFTLKIRSTKLEDSAMYFCASSVEGGNRGANVLTFGAGSRLTVL.

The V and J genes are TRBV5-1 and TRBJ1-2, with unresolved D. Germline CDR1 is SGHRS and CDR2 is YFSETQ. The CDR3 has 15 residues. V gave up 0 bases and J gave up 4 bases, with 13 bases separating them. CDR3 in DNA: TGCGCCAGCAGCTTGGAAGTTGGCGGAGTCTATGGCTACACCTTC. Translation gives CASSLEVGGVYGYTF.